This T cell receptor (beta chain) comes out of a study of OX40 agonist ivuxolimab in advanced cancers. On the study more broadly: In this cohort, patients received ivuxolimab, an agonistic anti-OX40 (CD134) antibody. Three patients got partial responses; one had hepatocellular carcinoma and two had cutaneous melanoma.

Data came from immunoSEQ multiplex PCR; TCRdb stores just in-frame clones and leaves some out. Found here are 75,000 to 95,000 clones, around 86% of them singletons; the top ten hold 3.1%. Germline lookup yields CDR1 SGHNT and CDR2 YENEEA. The ends were cut back, 2 bases at V and 4 bases at J, with 9 bases in the middle. The length of the CDR3 is 14 residues. V is TRBV11-3 and J is TRBJ2-1; TRBD2 is a possible D gene (5 bases). The sequenced sample was CD4+ or CD8+ T cells sorted from blood, obtained in a trial of the OX40 agonist ivuxolimab. This TCR came from an adult with an advanced solid tumor such as melanoma, head and neck, liver or kidney cancer. CDR3: CASSLYGEYNEQFF. The CDR3 nucleotides read TGTGCCAGCAGCTTATACGGGGAGTACAATGAGCAGTTCTTC.